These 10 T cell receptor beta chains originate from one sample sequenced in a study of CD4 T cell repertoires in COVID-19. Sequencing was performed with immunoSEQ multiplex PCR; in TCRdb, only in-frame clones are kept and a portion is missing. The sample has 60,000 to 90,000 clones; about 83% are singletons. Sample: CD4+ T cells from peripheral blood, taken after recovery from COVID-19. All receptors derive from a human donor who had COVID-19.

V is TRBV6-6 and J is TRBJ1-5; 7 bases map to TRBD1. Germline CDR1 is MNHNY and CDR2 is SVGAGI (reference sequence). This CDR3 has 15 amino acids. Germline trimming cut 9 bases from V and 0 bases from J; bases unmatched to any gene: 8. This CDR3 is CASTPGQPSNQPQHF. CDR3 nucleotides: TGTGCCAGTACGCCGGGACAGCCTAGCAATCAGCCCCAGCATTTT.

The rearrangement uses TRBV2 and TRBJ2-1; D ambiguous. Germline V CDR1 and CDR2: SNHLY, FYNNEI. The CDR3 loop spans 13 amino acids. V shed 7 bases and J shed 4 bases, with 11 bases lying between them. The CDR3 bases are TGTGCCAGCACCACGGGCATGTACAATGAGCAGTTCTTC. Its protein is CASTTGMYNEQFF.

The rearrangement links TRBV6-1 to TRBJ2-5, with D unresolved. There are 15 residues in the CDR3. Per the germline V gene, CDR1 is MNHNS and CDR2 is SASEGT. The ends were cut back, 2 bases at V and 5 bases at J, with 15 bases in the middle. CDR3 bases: TGTGCCAGCAGTGAACGGTATCATGGGTCGGAGACCCAGTACTTC. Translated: CASSERYHGSETQYF.

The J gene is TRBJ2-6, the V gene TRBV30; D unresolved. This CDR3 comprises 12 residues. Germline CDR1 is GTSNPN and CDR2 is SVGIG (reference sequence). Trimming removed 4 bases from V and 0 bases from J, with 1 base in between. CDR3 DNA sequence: TGTGCCTGGAACTCTGGGGCCAACGTCCTGACTTTC. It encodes CAWNSGANVLTF. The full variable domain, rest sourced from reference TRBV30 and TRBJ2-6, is SQTIHQWPATLVQPVGSPLSLECTVEGTSNPNLYWYRQAAGRGLQLLFYSVGIGQISSEVPQNLSASRPQDRQFILSSKKLLLSDSGFYLCAWNSGANVLTFGAGSRLTVL.

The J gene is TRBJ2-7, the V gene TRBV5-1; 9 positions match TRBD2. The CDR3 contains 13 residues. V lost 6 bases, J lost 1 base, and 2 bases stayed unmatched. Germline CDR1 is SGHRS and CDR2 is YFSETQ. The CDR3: CASKSGGSYEQYF. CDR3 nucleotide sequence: TGCGCCAGCAAAAGCGGGGGGTCCTACGAGCAGTACTTC.

CDR3 sequence (DNA): TGTGCCTGGAGTCTCGTGGGGCGGAACACTGAAGCTTTCTTT. Translated, it gives CAWSLVGRNTEAFF. The genes are TRBV30 and TRBJ1-1; D might be TRBD1 (5 bases). V was cut by 2 bases and J by 1 base, with 11 bases left in between. The CDR3 contains 14 residues. CDR1 GTSNPN and CDR2 SVGIG come from the germline V gene (reference sequence).

The CDR3 loop is CASRRTFNYYEQYF. As DNA, the CDR3 is TGTGCCAGCAGGAGGACTTTCAACTATTACGAGCAGTACTTC. This chain links TRBV11-2 with TRBJ2-7; the D gene is possibly TRBD2 (5 bases). The germline V and J ends were trimmed by 6 bases and 4 bases, with 16 bases remaining between them. Germline V CDR1 and CDR2: SGHAT, FQNNGV. The CDR3 consists of 14 residues.

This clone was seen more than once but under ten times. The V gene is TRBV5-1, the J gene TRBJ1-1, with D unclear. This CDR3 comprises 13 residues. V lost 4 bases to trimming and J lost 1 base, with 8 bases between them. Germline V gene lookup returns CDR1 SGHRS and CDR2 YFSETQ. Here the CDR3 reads CASSPQENTEAFF. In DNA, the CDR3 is TGCGCCAGCAGCCCTCAAGAGAACACTGAAGCTTTCTTT. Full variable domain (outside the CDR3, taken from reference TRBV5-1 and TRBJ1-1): KAGVTQTPRYLIKTRGQQVTLSCSPISGHRSVSWYQQTPGQGLQFLFEYFSETQRNKGNFPGRFSGRQFSNSRSEMNVSTLELGDSALYLCASSPQENTEAFFGQGTRLTVV.

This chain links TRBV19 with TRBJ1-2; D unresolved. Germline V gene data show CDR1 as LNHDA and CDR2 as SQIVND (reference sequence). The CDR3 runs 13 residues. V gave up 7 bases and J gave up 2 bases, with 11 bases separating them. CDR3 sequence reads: CASTTGRNYGYTF. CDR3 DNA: TGTGCCAGTACAACCGGGAGGAACTATGGCTACACCTTC.

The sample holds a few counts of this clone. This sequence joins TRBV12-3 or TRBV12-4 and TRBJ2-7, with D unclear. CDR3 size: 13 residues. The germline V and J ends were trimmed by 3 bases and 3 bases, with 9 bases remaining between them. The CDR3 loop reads CASSFRALYEQYF. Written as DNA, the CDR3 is TGTGCCAGCAGTTTCCGGGCTCTCTACGAGCAGTACTTC.